This is a list of T cell receptor beta chains from one sample in a study of siplizumab effects on memory and regulatory T cells. Sequenced by immunoSEQ multiplex PCR; TCRdb stores in-frame clones only, minus some. The sample yields just under 85,000 clones, roughly 87% seen once. Sequencing was done on a sample of Tregs sorted from blood. The receptors derive from a human donor in good health. Both conserved end residues are part of each CDR3. The D gene is left open where the match is weak. Clone sizes are given selectively: once, few, many, or a class where the clone is expanded.

clone_size,d_call,cdr3_length,j_call,v_call,cdr3_aa,cdr3_nt
-,-,18,TRBJ2-3,TRBV5-6,CASSLVPWTYSSTDTQYF,TGTGCCAGCAGCTTGGTCCCCTGGACCTATTCTAGCACAGATACGCAGTATTTT
-,TRBD1,16,TRBJ1-2,TRBV9,CASSEPYGTANYGYTF,TGTGCCAGCAGCGAGCCCTACGGGACAGCAAACTATGGCTACACCTTC
-,-,14,TRBJ1-1,TRBV5-4,CASSLQRVNTEAFF,TGTGCCAGCAGCTTGCAAAGGGTGAACACTGAAGCTTTCTTT
-,-,14,TRBJ2-3,TRBV2,CASSRLTSTDTQYF,TGTGCCAGCAGTCGTCTAACTAGCACAGATACGCAGTATTTT
-,TRBD2,13,TRBJ2-1,TRBV29-1,CSVQRTSGNEQFF,TGCAGCGTCCAGAGGACTAGCGGGAATGAGCAGTTCTTC
-,-,14,TRBJ1-4,TRBV2,CASIRGSTNEKLFF,TGTGCCAGCATCCGCGGGTCAACTAATGAAAAACTGTTTTTT
medium-sized,-,16,TRBJ1-1,TRBV5-5,CASSLAVLQRGTEAFF,TGTGCCAGCAGCTTGGCTGTTCTCCAAAGGGGTACTGAAGCTTTCTTT
-,-,15,TRBJ2-2,TRBV5-4,CASSLGGIYTGELFF,TGTGCCAGCAGCTTGGGGGGCATCTACACCGGGGAGCTGTTTTTT
-,-,13,TRBJ2-7,TRBV28,CASSLVGAYEQYF,TGTGCCAGCAGTTTAGTGGGGGCCTACGAGCAGTACTTC
-,-,11,TRBJ1-1,TRBV20-1,CSATTGVGAFF,TGCAGTGCTACGACGGGGGTAGGGGCTTTCTTT
-,-,17,TRBJ1-3,TRBV6-1,CASSEAHRDPLGNTIYF,TGTGCCAGCAGTGAAGCTCACCGGGACCCCCTCGGAAACACCATATATTTT
-,TRBD1,15,TRBJ2-7,TRBV6-6,CASSYSDRGPYEQYF,TGTGCCAGCAGTTACTCCGACAGGGGGCCCTACGAGCAGTACTTC
-,-,13,TRBJ1-4,TRBV11-2,CASSLTQDEKLFF,TGTGCCAGCAGCTTAACGCAGGATGAAAAACTGTTTTTT
-,-,13,TRBJ2-3,TRBV7-2,CASSLVHSDTQYF,TGTGCCAGCAGCTTAGTACATTCGGATACGCAGTATTTT
-,-,13,TRBJ1-2,TRBV29-1,CSVGGGTSYGYTF,TGCAGCGTTGGAGGGGGAACTAGCTATGGCTACACCTTC
-,-,17,TRBJ2-1,TRBV9,CASSPPGGTGEGDEQFF,TGTGCCAGCAGCCCTCCAGGGGGGACGGGGGAGGGCGATGAGCAGTTCTTC
-,TRBD2,15,TRBJ2-3,TRBV6-5,CASSSLAGGPDTQYF,TGTGCCAGCAGTTCACTAGCGGGGGGCCCAGATACGCAGTATTTT
-,TRBD1,15,TRBJ2-5,TRBV7-2,CASSWRNRGRETQYF,TGTGCCAGCAGCTGGAGGAACAGGGGGCGGGAGACCCAGTACTTC
-,TRBD2,15,TRBJ2-1,TRBV5-1,CASSLLAGGIHEQFF,TGCGCCAGCAGCCTCCTAGCGGGGGGGATTCATGAGCAGTTCTTC
-,-,13,TRBJ2-5,TRBV9,CASSTGLEETQYF,TGTGCCAGCAGTACAGGGCTGGAAGAGACCCAGTACTTC
-,TRBD1,14,TRBJ2-6,TRBV10-3,CAITQGAGANVLTF,TGTGCCATCACTCAGGGGGCGGGGGCCAACGTCCTGACTTTC
once,-,16,TRBJ2-1,TRBV21-1,CASSKIWLAGGNEQFF,TGTGCCAGCAGCAAAATTTGGCTAGCGGGGGGAAATGAGCAGTTCTTC
-,TRBD1,15,TRBJ2-3,TRBV9,CASSDPGTDTDTQYF,TGTGCCAGCAGCGACCCCGGGACAGACACAGATACGCAGTATTTT
-,-,13,TRBJ1-2,TRBV7-9,CASSPGQIYGYTF,TGTGCCAGCAGCCCGGGGCAGATCTATGGCTACACCTTC
once,TRBD1,18,TRBJ1-6,TRBV7-9,CASSPTLPTGHRNSPLHF,TGTGCCAGCAGCCCAACATTACCGACAGGGCATAGGAATTCACCCCTCCACTTT
-,-,18,TRBJ2-1,TRBV18,CASSPPLGAKGSYNEQFF,TGTGCCAGCTCACCACCCTTGGGGGCCAAGGGGTCCTACAATGAGCAGTTCTTC
-,-,14,TRBJ2-2,TRBV6-1,CASSATGDTGELFF,TGTGCCAGCAGTGCTACGGGTGACACCGGGGAGCTGTTTTTT
-,-,14,TRBJ1-4,TRBV4-1,CASRAAGDNEKLFF,TGCGCCAGCAGAGCGGCTGGGGATAATGAAAAACTGTTTTTT
-,TRBD1,14,TRBJ1-1,TRBV7-9,CASSSQGLNTEAFF,TGTGCCAGCAGCTCACAGGGGTTGAACACTGAAGCTTTCTTT
-,TRBD2,17,TRBJ2-3,TRBV7-8,CASSLDLAGGLTDTQYF,TGTGCCAGCAGCTTAGACCTAGCGGGGGGTTTAACAGATACGCAGTATTTT
-,-,15,TRBJ2-5,TRBV11-2,CASSLEALGLGTQYF,TGTGCCAGCAGCTTAGAAGCACTAGGCTTGGGGACCCAGTACTTC
-,-,13,TRBJ1-3,TRBV10-3,CAISGQEGNTIYF,TGTGCCATCAGTGGACAGGAGGGAAACACCATATATTTT
-,-,12,TRBJ1-1,TRBV28,CASSITNTEAFF,TGTGCCAGCTCGATTACAAACACTGAAGCTTTCTTT
-,TRBD1,14,TRBJ1-1,TRBV25-1,CASSSWTGKTEAFF,TGTGCCAGCAGTTCCTGGACAGGGAAGACTGAAGCTTTCTTT
once,TRBD2,16,TRBJ2-7,TRBV7-2,CASSPRGGPSLYEQYF,TGTGCCAGCAGCCCCCGGGGGGGCCCCTCCCTCTACGAGCAGTACTTC
-,-,14,TRBJ1-4,TRBV27,CASTSDSNNEKLFF,TGTGCCAGCACCTCGGACAGTAATAATGAAAAACTGTTTTTT
once,TRBD1,18,TRBJ2-7,TRBV28,CASRPPGQGRGSGYEQYF,TGTGCCAGCAGGCCACCGGGACAGGGGCGCGGGTCGGGGTACGAGCAGTACTTC
-,-,19,TRBJ2-1,TRBV7-2,CASSLGGFWGPGGYNEQFF,TGTGCCAGCAGCTTAGGGGGCTTTTGGGGCCCTGGGGGGTACAATGAGCAGTTCTTC
-,-,15,TRBJ1-3,TRBV29-1,CSPRAGRSSGNTIYF,TGCAGCCCCCGTGCCGGCAGGAGCTCTGGAAACACCATATATTTT
-,TRBD1,15,TRBJ2-7,TRBV4-1,CASSRSGTGLYEQYF,TGCGCCAGCAGCCGATCCGGGACAGGGCTCTACGAGCAGTACTTC
-,-,14,TRBJ1-6,TRBV4-3,CASSPSGAGSPLHF,TGCGCCAGCAGCCCCTCGGGGGCAGGATCACCCCTCCACTTT
-,-,15,TRBJ2-7,TRBV5-4,CASSFPGTGSYEQYF,TGTGCCAGCAGCTTTCCCGGGACCGGCTCCTACGAGCAGTACTTC
-,TRBD2,16,TRBJ2-3,TRBV5-1,CASSFLTSGGPDTQYF,TGCGCCAGCAGCTTCCTAACTAGCGGGGGTCCCGATACGCAGTATTTT
-,-,16,TRBJ1-3,TRBV5-1,CASSLGQISSGNTIYF,TGCGCCAGCAGCTTGGGACAGATTAGCTCTGGAAACACCATATATTTT
medium-sized,TRBD1,15,TRBJ2-7,TRBV5-6,CASSFPGTASYEQYF,TGTGCCAGCAGCTTCCCCGGGACAGCGTCCTACGAGCAGTACTTC
-,-,12,TRBJ1-1,TRBV6-1,CASSVQGTEAFF,TGTGCCAGCAGCGTACAGGGCACTGAAGCTTTCTTT
-,-,12,TRBJ2-5,TRBV7-2,CASSPTLETQYF,TGTGCCAGCAGTCCTACCCTGGAGACCCAGTACTTC
few,-,19,TRBJ1-1,TRBV12-5,CASGLVLGLGYSGNTEAFF,TGTGCTAGTGGTTTGGTACTAGGTCTCGGTTATTCGGGGAACACTGAAGCTTTCTTT
-,-,16,TRBJ1-1,TRBV5-1,CASSLSDPAVYTEAFF,TGCGCCAGCAGCTTGTCAGACCCTGCAGTTTACACTGAAGCTTTCTTT
-,-,14,TRBJ1-3,TRBV9,CASSVDPSGNTIYF,TGTGCCAGCAGCGTTGATCCCTCTGGAAACACCATATATTTT
few,-,14,TRBJ1-5,TRBV18,CASSSGRGNQPQHF,TGTGCCAGCTCGTCAGGGAGGGGCAATCAGCCCCAGCATTTT
-,TRBD1,14,TRBJ1-2,TRBV2,CASSDQGALYGYTF,TGTGCCAGCAGTGATCAGGGGGCCCTCTATGGCTACACCTTC
-,TRBD1,18,TRBJ1-4,TRBV9,CASSVGVQGGATNEKLFF,TGTGCCAGCAGCGTAGGAGTCCAGGGGGGTGCAACTAATGAAAAACTGTTTTTT
-,TRBD1,16,TRBJ1-3,TRBV4-2,CASSQAPGQSGNTIYF,TGTGCCAGCAGCCAAGCCCCGGGACAGTCAGGAAACACCATATATTTT
-,-,13,TRBJ1-1,TRBV7-9,CASSHFSNTEAFF,TGTGCCAGCAGCCACTTCTCCAACACTGAAGCTTTCTTT
few,-,14,TRBJ1-1,TRBV7-6,CASSLGGMNTEAFF,TGTGCCAGCAGCTTAGGGGGTATGAACACTGAAGCTTTCTTT
-,-,13,TRBJ1-5,TRBV19,CASSTQKNQPQHF,TGTGCCAGTAGTACTCAGAAAAATCAGCCCCAGCATTTT
-,-,13,TRBJ1-2,TRBV6-5,CASSRDGNYGYTF,TGTGCCAGCAGTCGCGACGGCAATTATGGCTACACCTTC